The clone carrying this T cell receptor beta chain was detected a few times. The data were taken from a study of blood T cell repertoires in COVID-19. Study as a whole: Donors in the United States, Italy and Spain gave samples during acute or convalescent COVID-19. The analysed material was cDNA or gDNA that came from T cells, B-cell-depleted T cells, or PBMCs.

Between the trimmed V and J ends, which lost 3 bases and 8 bases, there was a span of 13 bases. Germline V CDR1 and CDR2: DFQATT, SNEGSKA (reference sequence). The length of the CDR3 is 13 residues. In the authors' workflow: Amplifying reference gene primers gave estimates of nucleated cell counts. Measured with immunoSEQ multiplex PCR; TCRdb has only the in-frame clones, and not every one. D and trimming were read from the DNA, whereas the V and J calls and clone size are those reported in that table. Of a few hundred thousand clones listed, less than 90% are singletons. The sample taken for sequencing was peripheral blood. This chain links TRBV20-1 with TRBJ1-4; TRBD1 is a possible D gene (5 bases). The sequence came from a man in his sixties with acute or convalescent COVID-19. The CDR3 nucleotides read TGCAGTGCTAGTCAGGGTCCTGGGGAAAAACTGTTTTTT. Amino acid sequence: CSASQGPGEKLFF.